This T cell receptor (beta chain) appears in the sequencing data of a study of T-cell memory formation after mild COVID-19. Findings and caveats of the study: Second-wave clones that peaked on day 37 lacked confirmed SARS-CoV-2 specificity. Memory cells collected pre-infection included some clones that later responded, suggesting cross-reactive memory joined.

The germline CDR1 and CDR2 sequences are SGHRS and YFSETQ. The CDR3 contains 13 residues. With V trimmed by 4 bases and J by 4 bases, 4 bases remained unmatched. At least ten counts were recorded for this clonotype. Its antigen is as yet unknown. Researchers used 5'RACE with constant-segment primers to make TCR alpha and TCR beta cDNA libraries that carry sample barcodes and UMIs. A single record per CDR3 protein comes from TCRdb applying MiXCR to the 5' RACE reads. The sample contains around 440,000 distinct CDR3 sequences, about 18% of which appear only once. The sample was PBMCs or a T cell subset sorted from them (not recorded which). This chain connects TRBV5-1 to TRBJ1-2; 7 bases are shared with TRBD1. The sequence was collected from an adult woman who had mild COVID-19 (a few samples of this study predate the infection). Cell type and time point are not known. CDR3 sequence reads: CASSGTGVYGYTF. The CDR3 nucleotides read TGCGCCAGCAGCGGAACAGGGGTCTATGGCTACACCTTC.